This T cell receptor beta chain was documented in a study of blood T cell repertoires in COVID-19. CDR1 is SEHNR and CDR2 is FQNEAQ in the germline V gene (reference sequence). The CDR3 has 11 residues. Measured with immunoSEQ multiplex PCR; TCRdb has only the in-frame clones, and not every one. In the table there are 200,000 or so clones, more than 65% of which are singletons. Concerning this clone itself: The junction and the germline gene differ at one end; a read error may be behind it.

The sequence was obtained from a man aged 40-49 years who had recovered from COVID-19. This chain links TRBV7-9 with TRBJ1-3, with D possibly TRBD1 on 6 matching bases. Sequenced: peripheral blood. The CDR3 nucleotides are TGTGCCAGCAGCTTATTGGGGGCTCTAGGATTT. It specifies CASSLLGALGF.